This T cell receptor (beta chain) emerged from a study of control samples from healthy donors and cancer patients. Germline CDR1 SEHNR, CDR2 FQNEAQ (reference sequence). The V segment lost 1 base and the J segment 7 bases; nucleotides outside the gene matches: 2. CDR3 size: 15 residues. The protocol was immunoSEQ multiplex PCR, while the TCRdb copy is restricted to in-frame clones and leaves out a portion. This table has fewer than 500,000 clones, 90% appearing once. This receptor was taken from a man aged 35 to 55 with head and neck cancer. The source material was PBMCs. This chain joins TRBV7-9 and TRBJ1-6; 9 nucleotides match TRBD1. The CDR3 reads CASSLVGTGNSPLHF. The CDR3 DNA sequence: TGTGCCAGCAGCTTAGTAGGGACAGGGAATTCACCCCTCCACTTT.